Shown below are 5 T cell receptor beta chains from a single sample sequenced in a study of T-cell memory formation after mild COVID-19. TCRdb redid the calling of the 5' RACE reads with MiXCR, one entry per CDR3 protein. The sample lists more than 150,000 distinct CDR3 sequences, around 18% occurring once. Specimen: PBMCs or a T cell subset sorted from them (not recorded which). Every receptor here comes from a man aged 18 to 30 who had mild COVID-19 (a few samples of this study predate the infection). Cell type and time point are not known.

This clonotype was found a few times. This chain joins TRBV6-2 or TRBV6-3 and TRBJ1-5; D gene ambiguous. Germline CDR1 and CDR2: MNHEY and SVGEGT. The CDR3 has 15 amino acids. V was trimmed by 7 bases and J by 1 base, leaving 14 bases between them. The CDR3 nucleotides are TGTGCCAGCAACGTAGGAGGGTTAAGCAATCAGCCCCAGCATTTT. It is translated as CASNVGGLSNQPQHF.

A few counts support this clonotype. The J gene is TRBJ2-7, the V gene TRBV27, with 10 positions matching TRBD1. The germline V gene encodes CDR1 MNHEY and CDR2 SMNVEV (reference sequence). The CDR3 contains 16 residues. V was clipped by 5 bases and J by 0 bases; unmatched bases: 7. The CDR3 protein is CASSLSRTGGSYEQYF. CDR3 DNA: TGTGCCAGCAGTCTCTCCCGGACAGGGGGCTCCTACGAGCAGTACTTC.

This clonotype was found many times. The rearrangement uses TRBV7-2 and TRBJ2-1; 7 bases are a match to TRBD2. The junction had 5 bases not matched to a gene; V was cut back by 2 bases and J by 10 bases. Germline assignment: CDR1 SGHTA and CDR2 FQGNSA. CDR3 size: 13 residues. The CDR3 DNA is TGTGCCAGCAGCTTATTTCAGCGGGGCGAGCAGTTCTTC. Its protein is CASSLFQRGEQFF.

The chain joins TRBV27 to TRBJ2-5; 7 bases line up with TRBD2. CDR3 size: 14 residues. Per the germline V gene, CDR1 is MNHEY and CDR2 is SMNVEV (reference sequence). Losses at the gene ends were 5 bases for V and 2 bases for J; bases not matched to a gene: 5. The CDR3 spells CASSRASGQETQYF. CDR3 coding DNA: TGTGCCAGCAGTCGCGCTAGCGGACAAGAGACCCAGTACTTC.

The J gene is TRBJ2-5, the V gene TRBV4-3; D may be TRBD2 (5 bases). Deletions cut 1 base from V and 5 bases from J, with 17 bases between. Germline CDR1 is LGHNA and CDR2 is YSLEER. This CDR3 is built from 16 residues. CDR3 DNA sequence: TGCGCCAGCAGCCAAGTTGGGAGTAGAATTAGGGAGACCCAGTACTTC. This translates into CASSQVGSRIRETQYF.